The 15 T cell receptor beta chains in this list originate from one sample, sequenced in a study of T-cell memory formation after mild COVID-19. TCRdb ran MiXCR on the 5' RACE reads and lists one entry per CDR3 protein. The table lists hundreds of thousands of distinct CDR3 sequences, nearly 25% of them singletons. The material sequenced was PBMCs or a T cell subset sorted from them (not recorded which). Every receptor here comes from an adult woman who had mild COVID-19 (a few samples of this study predate the infection). Cell type and time point are not known.

This clonotype was seen more than once but under ten times. V gene TRBV10-3 combines with J gene TRBJ2-7; weak D call: TRBD2 (5 bases). Germline lookup yields CDR1 ENHRY and CDR2 SYGVKD. The CDR3 runs to 14 residues. Trimming shortened V by 3 bases and J by 4 bases, and 13 bases separated the two germline ends. This chain's CDR3 is CAISDGNSLYEQYF. CDR3 nucleotides: TGTGCCATCAGTGACGGGAACAGCCTTTACGAGCAGTACTTC.

This chain uses TRBV7-8 with TRBJ1-5; perhaps TRBD1 as D (6 bases). From germline, CDR1 is SGHVS and CDR2 FQNEAQ. V lost 5 bases and J 4 bases, leaving 15 bases between the germline ends. CDR3 length: 15 residues. In DNA, the CDR3 is TGTGCCAGCAGCCGGACAGAGGGGATTAATCAGCCCCAGCATTTT. It translates to CASSRTEGINQPQHF.

This clonotype was found a few times. The chain has TRBV5-1 and TRBJ2-4, with D tentatively TRBD1 or TRBD2 (5 bases each). V was trimmed by 0 bases and J by 7 bases, leaving 8 bases between them. Germline values: CDR1 SGHRS, CDR2 YFSETQ. The CDR3 extends over 13 amino acids. CDR3 bases: TGCGCCAGCAGCTTGGAAGGGACGAACATTCAGTACTTC. Translation gives CASSLEGTNIQYF.

The rearrangement joins TRBV7-6 to TRBJ1-4; 8 positions agree with TRBD1. J lost 3 bases, V lost 2 bases, and 2 bases had no gene match. The germline CDR1 and CDR2 sequences are SGHVS and FNYEAQ. This CDR3 region has 15 residues. CDR3 bases: TGTGCCAGCAGCTTATCCAGGGGGCCTAATGAAAAACTGTTTTTT. Translation: CASSLSRGPNEKLFF.

V gene TRBV20-1 combines with J gene TRBJ2-1, with 10 bases aligning to TRBD2. This CDR3 region has 15 residues. V lost 6 bases to trimming and J lost 7 bases; unmatched junction nucleotides: 12. Germline V lookup: CDR1 DFQATT, CDR2 SNEGSKA (reference sequence). This CDR3 is CSADPSGGAVNEQFF. CDR3 in DNA: TGCAGTGCGGACCCAAGCGGGGGGGCCGTTAATGAGCAGTTCTTC.

CDR3 residues: CASSPLGTGRLFF. CDR3 sequence (DNA): TGTGCCAGCAGCCCTTTAGGGACAGGGAGGCTGTTTTTT. The rearrangement joins TRBV28 to TRBJ2-2, with 9 bases that match TRBD1. After removal of 6 bases from V and 13 bases from J, the junction contained 9 bases not matched to a gene. Germline CDR1 and CDR2: MDHEN and SYDVKM. The length of the CDR3 is 13 residues.

This clonotype was seen a few times. The chain couples TRBV5-1 to TRBJ2-3; the D gene is possibly TRBD2 (5 bases). V lost 0 bases, J lost 6 bases, and 11 bases lay in between. The CDR3 length is 14 residues. The germline CDR1 and CDR2 sequences are SGHRS and YFSETQ. DNA for the CDR3: TGCGCCAGCAGCTTGGAGAGGGAGTGGGATACGCAGTATTTT. Translating it yields CASSLEREWDTQYF. Supplemented by reference TRBV5-1 and TRBJ2-3, the full variable domain reads KAGVTQTPRYLIKTRGQQVTLSCSPISGHRSVSWYQQTPGQGLQFLFEYFSETQRNKGNFPGRFSGRQFSNSRSEMNVSTLELGDSALYLCASSLEREWDTQYFGPGTRLTVL.

The genes are TRBV19 and TRBJ2-7; D gene ambiguous. This CDR3 has 12 residues. The germline V and J ends were trimmed by 4 bases and 3 bases, with 7 bases remaining between them. Germline V lookup: CDR1 LNHDA, CDR2 SQIVND (reference sequence). CDR3 nucleotide sequence: TGTGCCAGTAGTAGCTATTTCTACGAGCAGTACTTC. As protein: CASSSYFYEQYF.

This clonotype occurred a few times. The V call is TRBV15, the J call TRBJ2-1; D gene ambiguous. This CDR3 contains 13 residues. The ends were cut back, 1 base at V and 8 bases at J, with 9 bases in the middle. Germline-derived CDR1 and CDR2 are LNHNV and YYDKDF (reference sequence). In DNA, the CDR3 is TGTGCCACCAGCAGAGGCCCAATCGATGAGCAGTTCTTC. Protein sequence: CATSRGPIDEQFF.

The chain recombines TRBV2 with TRBJ2-2; possibly TRBD1 for D (6 bases). V lost 6 bases, J lost 7 bases, and 12 bases lay in between. Germline V CDR1 and CDR2: SNHLY, FYNNEI. The CDR3 spans 13 residues. The CDR3 loop reads CASSEQGIGELFF. The CDR3 DNA reads TGTGCCAGCAGCGAACAGGGTATCGGGGAGCTGTTTTTT.

This chain joins TRBV19 and TRBJ2-7; D call uncertain. The CDR3 runs to 14 residues. Germline V lookup: CDR1 LNHDA, CDR2 SQIVND (reference sequence). V was pared by 3 bases and J by 0 bases, with 9 bases between. The DNA for the CDR3 is TGTGCCAGTAGTATGAGTGTCAGCTCCTACGAGCAGTACTTC. Residues: CASSMSVSSYEQYF. Full variable domain (outside the CDR3, taken from reference TRBV19 and TRBJ2-7): DGGITQSPKYLFRKEGQNVTLSCEQNLNHDAMYWYRQDPGQGLRLIYYSQIVNDFQKGDIAEGYSVSREKKESFPLTVTSAQKNPTAFYLCASSMSVSSYEQYFGPGTRLTVT.

This clonotype was observed many times. CDR3 residues: CASSLVNGQFF. CDR3 nucleotides: TGTGCCAGCAGCTTAGTGAACGGGCAGTTCTTC. The chain links TRBV7-2 to TRBJ2-1; the D is unclear. V gave up 1 base and J gave up 12 bases, with 7 bases separating them. The CDR3 covers 11 residues. Germline V gene data show CDR1 as SGHTA and CDR2 as FQGNSA.

This clonotype appeared a single time. J is TRBJ2-1 and V is TRBV15; a weak D match, TRBD2 (5 bases). CDR3 length: 14 residues. Germline V gene sequence: CDR1 LNHNV, CDR2 YYDKDF (reference sequence). The CDR3 sequence is CAYSSGSSYNEQFF. DNA for the CDR3: TGTGCTTACAGCTCGGGAAGCTCCTACAATGAGCAGTTCTTC.

In this sample, this clonotype turned up a few times. The chain links TRBV6-5 to TRBJ2-5, with D perhaps matching TRBD2 (5 bases). Germline V gene lookup returns CDR1 MNHEY and CDR2 SVGAGI. This CDR3 is 14 amino acids long. V lost 10 bases and J lost 6, with 21 bases in between. This CDR3 is CATTPEAQLQTQYF. The CDR3 bases are TGTGCCACCACCCCGGAGGCCCAGTTACAGACCCAGTACTTC.

V gene TRBV24-1 combines with J gene TRBJ1-1; D perhaps matches TRBD1 (5 bases). This CDR3 comprises 13 residues. CDR1 and CDR2 from the germline V gene are KGHDR and SFDVKD. V dropped 3 bases and J dropped 4 bases, with 8 bases sitting between them. The CDR3 region has the DNA TGTGCCACCAGTGATCCAGGGAGCACTGAAGCTTTCTTT. The encoded protein is CATSDPGSTEAFF.